These T cell receptor beta chains were read from a single sample in a study of monozygotic twins with inflammatory bowel disease. TCRdb reprocessed the 5' RACE reads and keeps a single row for each CDR3 protein, giving no DNA. The sample's table shows 420,000 or so distinct CDR3 sequences. Specimen: blood. The receptors originated from a human donor with ulcerative colitis or Crohn's disease, or a healthy co-twin of an affected twin (not recorded which). CDR3s include the opening cysteine and the closing phenylalanine or tryptophan.

V: TRBV7-2
J: TRBJ2-4
CDR3: CASSTRGLAEHKNIQYF

V: TRBV18
J: TRBJ2-3
CDR3: CASSPPHLDTQYF

V: TRBV20-1
J: TRBJ2-5
CDR3: CSAELAGAETQYF

V: TRBV12-3/TRBV12-4
J: TRBJ2-7
CDR3: CASSLFGSGEQYF

V: TRBV3-1
J: TRBJ2-5
CDR3: CASSQVLQGVETQYF

V: TRBV12-3/TRBV12-4
J: TRBJ2-5
CDR3: CASSYQAGVYETQYF

V: TRBV18
J: TRBJ2-3
CDR3: CASSPRSTGLDTQYF

V: TRBV3-1
J: TRBJ2-2
CDR3: CASSQVLLAGSTGELFF

V: TRBV14
J: TRBJ2-1
CDR3: CASSQGLAGIEQFF

V: TRBV3-1
J: TRBJ2-7
CDR3: CASSQGVGDYEQYF

V: TRBV11-2
J: TRBJ2-1
CDR3: CASSPDYSYNEQFF

V: TRBV24-1
J: TRBJ2-7
CDR3: CATSESRPLSEQYF

V: TRBV27
J: TRBJ2-5
CDR3: CASKEGLAGQETQYF

V: TRBV20-1
J: TRBJ2-7
CDR3: CSARRTGGLDEQYF